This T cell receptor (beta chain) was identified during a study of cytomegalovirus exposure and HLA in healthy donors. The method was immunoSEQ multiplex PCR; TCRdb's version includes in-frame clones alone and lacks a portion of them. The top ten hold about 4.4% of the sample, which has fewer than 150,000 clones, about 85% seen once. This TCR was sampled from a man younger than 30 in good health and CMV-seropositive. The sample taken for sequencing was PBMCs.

CDR3 nucleotides: TGTGCCAGTAGTATAGTTTCCCGGGGTAGCAATCAGCCCCAGCATTTT. As protein: CASSIVSRGSNQPQHF. The V and J genes are TRBV19 and TRBJ1-5; D not certain. With 1 base removed from V and 0 bases from J, the gap between germline ends came to 10 bases. The CDR3 spans 16 residues. CDR1 LNHDA and CDR2 SQIVND come from the germline V gene (reference sequence).